The 9 T cell receptor beta chains in this list originate from one sample, sequenced in a study of T cell responses to AZD1222 COVID-19 vaccine. Using immunoSEQ multiplex PCR, the repertoire was profiled, and TCRdb retains in-frame clones only, with some absent. Here the sample spans over 75,000 clones, around 90% being singletons. Sequencing used peripheral blood, obtained on day 0 of AZD1222 vaccination. The receptors shown here come from an adult in good health.

V and J are TRBV30 and TRBJ1-4; D gene ambiguous. V was trimmed by 0 bases and J by 1 base, leaving 6 bases between them. CDR3 length: 14 residues. The germline gives CDR1 GTSNPN, CDR2 SVGIG (reference sequence). The CDR3 sequence is CAWSVHVTNEKLFF. The CDR3 nucleotides are TGTGCCTGGAGTGTACACGTAACTAATGAAAAACTGTTTTTT. Looking up the rest from reference TRBV30 and TRBJ1-4 gives the full variable domain: SQTIHQWPATLVQPVGSPLSLECTVEGTSNPNLYWYRQAAGRGLQLLFYSVGIGQISSEVPQNLSASRPQDRQFILSSKKLLLSDSGFYLCAWSVHVTNEKLFFGSGTQLSVL.

This chain links TRBV5-4 with TRBJ2-1, with D possibly being TRBD2 (6 bases). The CDR3 length is 14 residues. Germline V CDR1 and CDR2: SGHNT, YYREEE (reference sequence). Trimming left V 7 bases short and J 6 bases short, with 17 bases between. The CDR3 DNA reads TGTGCCAGCCTCGCTTCGGCGGGACCCAATGAGCAGTTCTTC. Its protein is CASLASAGPNEQFF. Using reference TRBV5-4 and TRBJ2-1 for the parts outside the CDR3, the full variable domain is ETGVTQSPTHLIKTRGQQVTLRCSSQSGHNTVSWYQQALGQGPQFIFQYYREEENGRGNFPPRFSGLQFPNYSSELNVNALELDDSALYLCASLASAGPNEQFFGPGTRLTVL.

Comment on this clone: The junction departs from germline at one end; a sequencing error may be responsible. The chain is built from TRBV6-5 and TRBJ1-5, with D uncertain. Looked up from germline, CDR1 is MNHEY and CDR2 is SVGAGI. The CDR3 has 12 residues. This CDR3 reads CASSHSNQPQHF. CDR3 nucleotide sequence: TGTGCCAGCAGTCACTCCAATCAGCCCCAGCATTTT.

This clone was counted between two and nine times. This chain links TRBV6-5 with TRBJ1-1; TRBD1 might be the D (6 bases). The V gene's germline CDR1 is MNHEY and CDR2 SVGAGI. V dropped 5 bases and J dropped 1 base, with 11 bases sitting between them. The CDR3 contains 14 residues. CDR3 residues: CASSRQARNTEAFF. CDR3 nucleotide sequence: TGTGCCAGCAGTCGACAGGCACGGAACACTGAAGCTTTCTTT.

The rearrangement joins TRBV6-5 to TRBJ1-1; tentatively, D is TRBD1 (5 bases). The CDR3 is made up of 14 amino acids. Trimming took off 5 bases at V and 7 bases at J, with 17 bases between the two ends. Per germline, CDR1 MNHEY and CDR2 SVGAGI. The CDR3 protein is CASSLDGARSEAFF. As DNA, the CDR3 is TGTGCCAGCAGTCTCGATGGGGCGCGTAGTGAAGCTTTCTTT.

The rearrangement uses TRBV18 and TRBJ1-1; no definite D call. The ends were cut back, 5 bases at V and 1 base at J, with 14 bases in the middle. The germline V gene has CDR1 KGHSH and CDR2 LQKENI. There are 15 residues in the CDR3. The CDR3 here is CASSTTSQPNTEAFF. CDR3 bases: TGTGCCAGCTCAACGACTTCACAGCCGAACACTGAAGCTTTCTTT.

The count of this clone is one. The rearrangement joins TRBV20-1 to TRBJ1-3; D not resolved. Germline V gene sequence: CDR1 DFQATT, CDR2 SNEGSKA (reference sequence). This CDR3 has 11 amino acids. Trimming took off 5 bases at V and 4 bases at J, with 6 bases between the two ends. This chain's CDR3 is CSAATGNTIYF. As DNA, the CDR3 is TGCAGTGCTGCAACAGGAAACACCATATATTTT.

The chain employs TRBV5-1 and TRBJ2-7; TRBD2 matches 10 bases. The J segment lost 1 base and the V segment lost 2 bases, leaving 9 bases of the junction unmatched. The CDR3 contains 17 residues. The germline V gene has CDR1 SGHRS and CDR2 YFSETQ. Written as DNA, the CDR3 is TGCGCCAGCAGCTTCGGGGGGACTAGCGCGTTATCCTACGAGCAGTACTTC. It encodes CASSFGGTSALSYEQYF.

The chain couples TRBV12-5 to TRBJ1-1; tentative D call: TRBD1 (6 bases). The CDR3 spans 14 residues. Germline CDR1 and CDR2: LGHNT and FRNRAP. V was cut by 5 bases and J by 1 base, with 11 bases left in between. This CDR3 is CASGNRQENTEAFF. The CDR3 bases are TGTGCTAGTGGTAACCGACAGGAGAACACTGAAGCTTTCTTT.